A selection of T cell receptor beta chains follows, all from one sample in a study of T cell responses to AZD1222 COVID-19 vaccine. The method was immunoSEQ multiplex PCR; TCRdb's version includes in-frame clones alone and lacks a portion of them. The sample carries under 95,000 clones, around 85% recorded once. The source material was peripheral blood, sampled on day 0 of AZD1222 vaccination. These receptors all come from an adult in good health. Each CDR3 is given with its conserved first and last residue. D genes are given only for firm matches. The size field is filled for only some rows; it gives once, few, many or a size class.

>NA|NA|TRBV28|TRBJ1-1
TGTGCCAGCCCCCCCGCGGGGAGGGAAACTGAAGCTTTCTTT
CASPPAGRETEAFF
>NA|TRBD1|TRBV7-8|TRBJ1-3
TGTGCCAGCAGCTTAGGAAGGACAGGGGTTAACACCATATATTTT
CASSLGRTGVNTIYF
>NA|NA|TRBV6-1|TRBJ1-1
TGTGCCAGCAGTGAAAGGTTAGGGCGGAGCACTGAAGCTTTCTTT
CASSERLGRSTEAFF
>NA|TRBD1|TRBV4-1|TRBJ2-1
TGCGCCAGCAGCCAAGGGGACAGGGCTTCAGGTGAGCAGTTCTTC
CASSQGDRASGEQFF
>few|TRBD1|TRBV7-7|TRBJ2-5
TGTGCCAGCAGCATAGACAGGGACCTCAGGGGGACCCAGTACTTC
CASSIDRDLRGTQYF
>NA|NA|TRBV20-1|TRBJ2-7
TGCAGTGCTGGGGGCGCGGGGCAGTACTTC
CSAGGAGQYF
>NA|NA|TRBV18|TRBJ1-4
TGTGCCAGCTCACCAAAGGCGGCAACTAATGAAAAACTGTTTTTT
CASSPKAATNEKLFF
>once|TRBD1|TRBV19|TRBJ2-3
TGTGCCAGTACCATTGGACAGGGGCTGGATACGCAGTATTTT
CASTIGQGLDTQYF
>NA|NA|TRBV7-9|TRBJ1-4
TGTGCCAGCAGCTTAGCGCGGGGGACTTACGGCGCAACTAATGAAAAACTGTTTTTT
CASSLARGTYGATNEKLFF
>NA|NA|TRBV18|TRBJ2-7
TGTGCCAGCTCACCGGATGAGGAAGAGTACTTC
CASSPDEEEYF
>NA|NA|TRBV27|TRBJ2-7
TGTGCCAGCAGTTTATCAGGGAGAACGGTGCACGAGCAGTACTTC
CASSLSGRTVHEQYF
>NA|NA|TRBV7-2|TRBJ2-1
TGTGCCAGCAGCTTAGGGATGTACAATGAGCAGTTCTTC
CASSLGMYNEQFF
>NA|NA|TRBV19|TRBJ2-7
TGTGCCAGTAGTGGTGCTAACTCCTACGAGCAGTACTTC
CASSGANSYEQYF